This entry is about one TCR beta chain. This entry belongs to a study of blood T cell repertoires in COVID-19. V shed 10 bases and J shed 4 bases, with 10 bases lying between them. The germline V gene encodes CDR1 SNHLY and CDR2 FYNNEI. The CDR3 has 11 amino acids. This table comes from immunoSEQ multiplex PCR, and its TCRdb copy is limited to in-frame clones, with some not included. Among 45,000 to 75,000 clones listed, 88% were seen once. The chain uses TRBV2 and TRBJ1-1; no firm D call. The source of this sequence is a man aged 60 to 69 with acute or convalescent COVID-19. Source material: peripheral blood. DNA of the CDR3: TGTGCCACCCGGAGGTCCACTGAAGCTTTCTTT. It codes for CATRRSTEAFF.